This TCR beta chain was identified in a study of blood T cell repertoires in COVID-19. Study summary: From the United States, Italy and Spain came samples of acute and convalescent COVID-19. PBMCs, B-cell-depleted T cells, or T cells were the source of the cDNA or gDNA that made up the material.

The germline CDR1 and CDR2 sequences are MNHEY and SVGEGT. There are 12 residues in the CDR3. V dropped 5 bases and J dropped 8 bases, with 9 bases sitting between them. Method: immunoSEQ multiplex PCR; TCRdb's copy keeps in-frame clones and lacks some. The sample yields approximately 67,000 clones, about 90% seen once. The sequence came from a man aged 50 to 60 with active COVID-19. The sequenced sample consisted of peripheral blood. The V gene is TRBV6-2 or TRBV6-3, the J gene TRBJ1-4; no firm D call. The DNA for the CDR3 is TGTGCCAGCAGTCGGACGGGAGAAAAACTGTTTTTT. This gives the protein CASSRTGEKLFF.